Described below is a single TCR beta chain sequence and its context. The specificity of this receptor is unknown. The input lacks base qualities; no much larger clone sits a single base away. This sample is drawn from a study of shared T cell receptors in the human thymus (dated by TCRdb to about 2021). Broadly, across the study: The study examined how the human thymus generates shared, self-reactive T-cell receptor alpha chains.

The library was made by the immunoSEQ multiplex PCR assay. What TCRdb holds here is the immuneACCESS table cut down to in-frame rearrangements. Part of the clones is not present; checked against another copy, under half of the missing clones reflect an unresolved V gene, and the others are unexplained. The sample table records approximately 760,000 clones; approximately 85% of these occur just once. Of the sample, 0.0095% to 0.011% falls within the top ten clones. Looking up the germline V gene yields CDR1 MNHEY and CDR2 SVGAGI. Its CDR3 holds 15 amino acids, cysteine through phenylalanine. Of the read, only the CDR3 DNA is kept; its 45 bases are in frame from base 1. V loses 4 bases of germline sequence and J loses 0 bases, and the interval between the two ends is 10 bases. In addition, the sample was reused for a study of human thymus T cells. In that second paper, the authors write: The donors were immunologically healthy infants in Finland who had open corrective cardiac surgery for congenital heart defects. Thymus tissue was collected as surgical resects that were removed during corrective cardiac surgery. Biased V and J gene segment usage appeared to be present in both thymic and peripheral blood repertoires. The related research reported highly overlapping thymic TCR repertoires among unrelated individuals. The study described the TCR alpha and beta repertoires in fewer than 10 infant thymus samples and a few matching peripheral blood samples. The cohort included several male and a couple of female infants, with donor ages spanning 7 to 244 days. After being mechanically released from the tissue, thymocytes were kept at -70 degrees C in pellets of 10-30 million cells. Genomic DNA was extracted from frozen cell pellets with a QIAsymphony instrument. The immunoSEQ multiplex PCR assay was used to amplify the TCRB and TCRAD loci from a standardized quantity of quality-controlled genomic DNA. The amplicons covered the V(D)J region and were long enough to include the CDR3 and to identify the V and J genes. The commercial immunoSEQ service was used to sequence amplicons on an Illumina platform. Corrections for primer bias and sequencing errors followed previously described methods, while TCRAD and TCRB definitions were based on the IMGT database. immunoSEQ Analyzer 3.0 and VDJTools were used for repertoire analysis, which covered basic statistics, V/J segment usage, diversity estimates, rarefaction and pairwise overlap. Chao1, ChaoE, Efron-Thisted, Shannon and inverse Simpson indices were used to estimate diversity, which was also estimated on datasets down-sampled to the smallest sample. Repertoire overlap used strict matching of CDR3 nucleotide sequence, V gene and J gene, with Jaccard-based multidimensional scaling clustering. On average, thymus samples gave 650,000 to 850,000 unique TCRB clonotypes, whereas blood samples gave about 84,000.

Sequenced: thymocytes. The sequence came from a girl less than two years old with a congenital heart defect. Donor details come from another sample of the same person, matched by shared clones. This chain is built from TRBV6-5 and TRBJ1-3; possibly the D gene is TRBD1, per 5 matching bases. The sequenced DNA: TGTGCCAGCAGTTCCGAGGACAACTCTGGAAACACCATATATTTT. This sequence encodes CASSSEDNSGNTIYF.